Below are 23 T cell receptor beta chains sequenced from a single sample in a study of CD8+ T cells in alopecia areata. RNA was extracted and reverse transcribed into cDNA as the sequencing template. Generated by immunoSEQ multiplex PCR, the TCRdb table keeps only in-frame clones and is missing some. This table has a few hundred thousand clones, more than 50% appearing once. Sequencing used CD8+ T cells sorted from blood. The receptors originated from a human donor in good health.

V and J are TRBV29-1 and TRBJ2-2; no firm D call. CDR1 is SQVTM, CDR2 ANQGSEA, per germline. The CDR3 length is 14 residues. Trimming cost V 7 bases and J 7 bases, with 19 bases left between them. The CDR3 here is CSAGEAIVGGELFF. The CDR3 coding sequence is TGCAGCGCCGGCGAAGCTATAGTCGGCGGGGAGCTGTTTTTT.

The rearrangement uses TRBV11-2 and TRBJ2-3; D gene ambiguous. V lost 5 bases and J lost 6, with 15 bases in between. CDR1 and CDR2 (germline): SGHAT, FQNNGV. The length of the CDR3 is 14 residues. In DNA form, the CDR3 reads TGTGCCAGCAGCGTCAGAACTCCCGGGGATACGCAGTATTTT. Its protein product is CASSVRTPGDTQYF.

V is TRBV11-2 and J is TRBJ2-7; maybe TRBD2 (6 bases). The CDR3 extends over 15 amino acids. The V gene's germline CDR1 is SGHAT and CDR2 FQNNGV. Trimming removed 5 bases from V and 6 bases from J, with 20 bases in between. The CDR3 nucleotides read TGTGCCAGCAGCCCCTTGGTGGAGGGTACGGGCGAGCAGTACTTC. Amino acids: CASSPLVEGTGEQYF.

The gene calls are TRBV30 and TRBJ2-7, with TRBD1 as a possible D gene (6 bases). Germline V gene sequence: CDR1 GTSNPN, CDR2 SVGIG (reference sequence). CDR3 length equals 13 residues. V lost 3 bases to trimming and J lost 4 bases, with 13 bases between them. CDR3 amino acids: CAWSLGGVYEQYF. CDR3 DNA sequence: TGTGCCTGGAGCCTAGGGGGAGTTTACGAGCAGTACTTC.

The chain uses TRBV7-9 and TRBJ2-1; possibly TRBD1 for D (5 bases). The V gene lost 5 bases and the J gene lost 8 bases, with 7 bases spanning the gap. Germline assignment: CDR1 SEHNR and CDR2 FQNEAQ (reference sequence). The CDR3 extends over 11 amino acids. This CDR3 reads CASSQGYEQFF. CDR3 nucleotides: TGTGCCAGCAGCCAGGGCTATGAGCAGTTCTTC.

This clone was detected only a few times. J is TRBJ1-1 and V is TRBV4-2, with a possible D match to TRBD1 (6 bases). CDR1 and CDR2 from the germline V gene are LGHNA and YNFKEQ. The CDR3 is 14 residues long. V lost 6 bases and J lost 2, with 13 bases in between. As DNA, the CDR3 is TGTGCCAGCAGAGGAACCGGGACAAACACTGAAGCTTTCTTT. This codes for CASRGTGTNTEAFF.

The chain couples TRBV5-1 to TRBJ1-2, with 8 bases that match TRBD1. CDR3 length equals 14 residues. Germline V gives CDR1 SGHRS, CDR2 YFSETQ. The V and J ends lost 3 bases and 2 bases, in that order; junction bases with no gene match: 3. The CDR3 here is CASSWDRSNYGYTF. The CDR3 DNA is TGCGCCAGCAGCTGGGACAGGTCCAACTATGGCTACACCTTC.

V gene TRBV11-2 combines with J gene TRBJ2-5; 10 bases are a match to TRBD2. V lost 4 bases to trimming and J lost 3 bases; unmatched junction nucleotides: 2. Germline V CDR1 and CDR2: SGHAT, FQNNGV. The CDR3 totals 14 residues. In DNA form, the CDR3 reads TGTGCCAGCAGCTCTCTAGCGGGGGAAGAGACCCAGTACTTC. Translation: CASSSLAGEETQYF.

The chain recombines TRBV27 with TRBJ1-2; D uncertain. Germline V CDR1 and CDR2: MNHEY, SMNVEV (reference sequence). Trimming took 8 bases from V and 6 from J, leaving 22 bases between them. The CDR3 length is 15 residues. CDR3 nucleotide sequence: TGTGCCAGCTCCCCCGGACGGGATAATCGGAATGGCTACACCTTC. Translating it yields CASSPGRDNRNGYTF.

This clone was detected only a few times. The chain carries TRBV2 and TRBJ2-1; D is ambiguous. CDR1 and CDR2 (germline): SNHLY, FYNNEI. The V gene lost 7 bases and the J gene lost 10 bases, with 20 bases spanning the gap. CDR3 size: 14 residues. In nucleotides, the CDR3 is TGTGCCAGCACCCGTAGTGACTCCCTCAGAGAGCAGTTCTTC. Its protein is CASTRSDSLREQFF. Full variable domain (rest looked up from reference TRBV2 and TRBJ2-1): EPEVTQTPSHQVTQMGQEVILRCVPISNHLYFYWYRQILGQKVEFLVSFYNNEISEKSEIFDDQFSVERPDGSNFTLKIRSTKLEDSAMYFCASTRSDSLREQFFGPGTRLTVL.

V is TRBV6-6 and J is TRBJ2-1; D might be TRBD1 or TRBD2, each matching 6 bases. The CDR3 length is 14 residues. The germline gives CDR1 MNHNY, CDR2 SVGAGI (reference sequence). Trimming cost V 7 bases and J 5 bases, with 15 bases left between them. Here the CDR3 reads CASTEGGRDNEQFF. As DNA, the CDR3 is TGTGCCAGCACAGAAGGGGGGCGGGACAATGAGCAGTTCTTC.

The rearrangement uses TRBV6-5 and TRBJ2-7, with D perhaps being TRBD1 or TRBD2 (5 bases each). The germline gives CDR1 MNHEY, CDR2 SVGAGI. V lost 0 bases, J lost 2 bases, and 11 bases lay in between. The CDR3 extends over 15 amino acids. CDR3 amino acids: CASSYSGRSAYEQYF. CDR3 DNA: TGTGCCAGCAGTTACTCGGGACGATCGGCCTACGAGCAGTACTTC.

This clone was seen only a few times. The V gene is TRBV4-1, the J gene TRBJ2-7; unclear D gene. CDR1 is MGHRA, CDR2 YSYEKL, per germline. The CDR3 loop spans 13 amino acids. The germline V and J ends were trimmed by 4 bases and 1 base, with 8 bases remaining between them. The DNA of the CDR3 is TGCGCCAGCAGCCTCGGCGGATCCTACGAGCAGTACTTC. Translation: CASSLGGSYEQYF.

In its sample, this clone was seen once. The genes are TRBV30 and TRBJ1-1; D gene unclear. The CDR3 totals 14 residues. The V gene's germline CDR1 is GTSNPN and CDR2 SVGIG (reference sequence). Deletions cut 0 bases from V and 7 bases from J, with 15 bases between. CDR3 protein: CAWSVLAVKVEAFF. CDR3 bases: TGTGCCTGGAGTGTACTAGCAGTGAAAGTTGAAGCTTTCTTT.

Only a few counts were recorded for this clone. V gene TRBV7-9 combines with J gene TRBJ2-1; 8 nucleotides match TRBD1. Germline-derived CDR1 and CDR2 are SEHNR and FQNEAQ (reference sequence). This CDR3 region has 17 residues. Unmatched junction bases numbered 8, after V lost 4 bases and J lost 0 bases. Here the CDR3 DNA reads TGTGCCAGCAGCTCCAGGACAGGGTCGAGCTCCTACAATGAGCAGTTCTTC. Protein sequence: CASSSRTGSSSYNEQFF.

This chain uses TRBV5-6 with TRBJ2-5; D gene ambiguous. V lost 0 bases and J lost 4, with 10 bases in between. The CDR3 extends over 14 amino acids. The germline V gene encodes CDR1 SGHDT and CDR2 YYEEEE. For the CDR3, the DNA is TGTGCCAGCAGCTTGGAAGGGCGAGGAGAGACCCAGTACTTC. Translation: CASSLEGRGETQYF. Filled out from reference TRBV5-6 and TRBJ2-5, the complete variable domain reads DAGVTQSPTHLIKTRGQQVTLRCSPKSGHDTVSWYQQALGQGPQFIFQYYEEEERQRGNFPDRFSGHQFPNYSSELNVNALLLGDSALYLCASSLEGRGETQYFGPGTRLLVL.

DNA of the CDR3: TGCGCCAGCAGCCCAGGGACAGGGGGGCACAATGAGCAGTTCTTC. It yields the protein CASSPGTGGHNEQFF. This chain uses TRBV5-1 with TRBJ2-1, with 11 bases lining up with TRBD1. The CDR3 is 15 residues long. Germline loops: CDR1 SGHRS, CDR2 YFSETQ. The J segment lost 5 bases and the V segment lost 4 bases, leaving 5 bases of the junction unmatched.

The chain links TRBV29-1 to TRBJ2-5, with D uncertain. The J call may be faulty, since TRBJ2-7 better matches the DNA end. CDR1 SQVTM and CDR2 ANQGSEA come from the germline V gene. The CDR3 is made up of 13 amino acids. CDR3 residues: CSVLWDSSYEQYF. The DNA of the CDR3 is TGCAGCGTTCTGTGGGATAGCTCCTACGAGCAGTACTTC.

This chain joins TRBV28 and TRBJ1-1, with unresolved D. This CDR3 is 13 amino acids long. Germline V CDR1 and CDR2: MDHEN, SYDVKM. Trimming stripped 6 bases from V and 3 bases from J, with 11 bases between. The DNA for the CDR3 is TGTGCCAGCAGCGAAAACCGGGACACTGAAGCTTTCTTT. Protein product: CASSENRDTEAFF. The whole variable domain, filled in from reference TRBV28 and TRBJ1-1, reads DVKVTQSSRYLVKRTGEKVFLECVQDMDHENMFWYRQDPGLGLRLIYFSYDVKMKEKGDIPEGYSVSREKKERFSLILESASTNQTSMYLCASSENRDTEAFFGQGTRLTVV.

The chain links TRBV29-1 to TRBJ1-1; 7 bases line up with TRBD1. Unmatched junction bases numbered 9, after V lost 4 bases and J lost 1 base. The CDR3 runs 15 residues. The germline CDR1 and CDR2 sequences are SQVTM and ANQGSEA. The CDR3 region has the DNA TGCAGCGTTGGGCGGGACAGTGGGTCGAACACTGAAGCTTTCTTT. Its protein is CSVGRDSGSNTEAFF. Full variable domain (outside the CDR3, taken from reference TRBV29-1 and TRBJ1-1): SAVISQKPSRDICQRGTSLTIQCQVDSQVTMMFWYRQQPGQSLTLIATANQGSEATYESGFVIDKFPISRPNLTFSTLTVSNMSPEDSSIYLCSVGRDSGSNTEAFFGQGTRLTVV.

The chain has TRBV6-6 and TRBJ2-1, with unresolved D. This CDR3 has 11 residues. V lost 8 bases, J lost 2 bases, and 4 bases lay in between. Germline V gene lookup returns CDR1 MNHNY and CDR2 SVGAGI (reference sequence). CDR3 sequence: CASGTYNEQFF. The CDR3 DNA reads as TGTGCCAGCGGGACCTACAATGAGCAGTTCTTC.

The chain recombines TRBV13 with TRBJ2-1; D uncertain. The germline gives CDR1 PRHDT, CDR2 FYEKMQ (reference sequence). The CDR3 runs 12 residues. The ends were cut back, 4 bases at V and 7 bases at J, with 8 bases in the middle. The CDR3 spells CASSSSRNEQFF. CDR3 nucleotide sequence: TGTGCCAGCAGCTCTAGTAGGAATGAGCAGTTCTTC.

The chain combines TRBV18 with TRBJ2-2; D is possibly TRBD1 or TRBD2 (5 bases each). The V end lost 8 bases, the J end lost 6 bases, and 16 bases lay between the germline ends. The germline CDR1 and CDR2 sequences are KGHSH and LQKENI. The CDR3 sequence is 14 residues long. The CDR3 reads CASGDRGRPGELFF. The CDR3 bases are TGTGCCAGCGGCGATCGGGGCCGGCCCGGGGAGCTGTTTTTT.